The clone carrying this T cell receptor (beta chain) was counted a few times. Its target is not known. The data stem from a study of coeliac disease. Libraries were prepared by immunoSEQ multiplex PCR; TCRdb keeps only in-frame clonotypes and omits some of them. The table has over 7,000 clones, around three fifths seen once. Cells were frozen in aliquots of roughly 470,000, and one aliquot per fraction was sequenced. Study-level points and caveats: Control samples showed higher TRB and TRG clonality than intraepithelial and lamina propria samples in active celiac disease. Most TRB amino acid sequences occurred in only one sample. Intraepithelial and lamina propria fractions were not highly pure, so cross-contamination was possible.

The V segment lost 6 bases and the J segment 10 bases; nucleotides outside the gene matches: 12. This CDR3 has 14 amino acids. Germline-derived CDR1 and CDR2 are SEHNR and FQNEAQ (reference sequence). The source of this sequence is a woman aged 55-70 years with celiac disease. Sequenced input: intraepithelial lymphocytes from the gut. This chain connects TRBV7-9 to TRBJ2-1, with 7 bases identical to TRBD2. Here the CDR3 reads CASRPRGGSEEQFF. The DNA of the CDR3 is TGTGCCAGCAGACCCCGAGGCGGGAGCGAAGAGCAGTTCTTC.